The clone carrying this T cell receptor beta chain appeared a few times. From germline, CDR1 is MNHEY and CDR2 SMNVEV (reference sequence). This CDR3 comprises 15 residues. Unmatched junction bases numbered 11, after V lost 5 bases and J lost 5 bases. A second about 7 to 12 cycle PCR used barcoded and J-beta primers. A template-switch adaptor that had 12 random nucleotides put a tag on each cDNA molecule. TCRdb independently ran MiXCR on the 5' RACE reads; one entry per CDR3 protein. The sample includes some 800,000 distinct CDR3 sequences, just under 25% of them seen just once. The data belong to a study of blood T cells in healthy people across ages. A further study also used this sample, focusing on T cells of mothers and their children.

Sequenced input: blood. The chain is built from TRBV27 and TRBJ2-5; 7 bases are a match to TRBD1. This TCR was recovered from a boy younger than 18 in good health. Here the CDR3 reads CASSPSTGFEETQYF. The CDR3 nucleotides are TGTGCCAGCAGTCCGTCGACAGGGTTCGAGGAGACCCAGTACTTC.